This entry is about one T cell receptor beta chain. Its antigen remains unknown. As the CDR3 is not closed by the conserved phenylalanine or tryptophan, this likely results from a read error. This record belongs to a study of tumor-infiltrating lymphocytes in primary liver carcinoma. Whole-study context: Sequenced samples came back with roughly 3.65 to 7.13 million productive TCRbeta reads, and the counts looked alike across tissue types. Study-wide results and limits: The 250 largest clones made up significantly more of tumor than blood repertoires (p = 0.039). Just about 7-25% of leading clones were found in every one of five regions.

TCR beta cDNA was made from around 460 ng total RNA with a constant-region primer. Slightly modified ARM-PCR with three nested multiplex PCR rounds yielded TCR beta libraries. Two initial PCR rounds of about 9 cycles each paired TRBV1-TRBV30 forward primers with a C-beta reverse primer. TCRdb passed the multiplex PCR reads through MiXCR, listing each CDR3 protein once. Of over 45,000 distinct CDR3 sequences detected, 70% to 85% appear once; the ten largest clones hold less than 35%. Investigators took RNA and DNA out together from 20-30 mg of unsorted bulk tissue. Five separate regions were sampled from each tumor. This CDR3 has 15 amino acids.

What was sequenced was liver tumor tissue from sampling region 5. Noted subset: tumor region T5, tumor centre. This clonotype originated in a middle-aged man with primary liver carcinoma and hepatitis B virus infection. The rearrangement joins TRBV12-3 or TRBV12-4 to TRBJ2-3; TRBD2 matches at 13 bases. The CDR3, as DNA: TGTGCCAGCAAACTAGCGGGAGGGCGGACAGATAGGCAGTATTTG. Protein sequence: CASKLAGGRTDRQYL.